This section outlines one TCR beta chain sequence together with its context. Sequenced by immunoSEQ multiplex PCR; TCRdb stores in-frame clones only, minus some. This sample has tens of thousands of clones; approximately 77% occur once, and the top ten carry roughly 0.98%. The sample is drawn from a study of T cells in narcolepsy. Trimming left V 3 bases short and J 1 base short, with 7 bases between. CDR1 is KGHSH and CDR2 is LQKENI in the germline V gene. The CDR3 contains 13 residues. The sequenced sample was memory (CD45RA-) CD4+ T cells from blood. The genes are TRBV18 and TRBJ2-7, with D hard to call. The clonotype was recovered from a human donor in good health. Here the CDR3 reads CASSPPHSYEQYF. CDR3 sequence (DNA): TGTGCCAGCTCACCTCCGCATTCCTACGAGCAGTACTTC. Full variable domain (rest looked up from reference TRBV18 and TRBJ2-7): NAGVMQNPRHLVRRRGQEARLRCSPMKGHSHVYWYRQLPEEGLKFMVYLQKENIIDESGMPKERFSAEFPKEGPSILRIQQVVRGDSAAYFCASSPPHSYEQYFGPGTRLTVT.